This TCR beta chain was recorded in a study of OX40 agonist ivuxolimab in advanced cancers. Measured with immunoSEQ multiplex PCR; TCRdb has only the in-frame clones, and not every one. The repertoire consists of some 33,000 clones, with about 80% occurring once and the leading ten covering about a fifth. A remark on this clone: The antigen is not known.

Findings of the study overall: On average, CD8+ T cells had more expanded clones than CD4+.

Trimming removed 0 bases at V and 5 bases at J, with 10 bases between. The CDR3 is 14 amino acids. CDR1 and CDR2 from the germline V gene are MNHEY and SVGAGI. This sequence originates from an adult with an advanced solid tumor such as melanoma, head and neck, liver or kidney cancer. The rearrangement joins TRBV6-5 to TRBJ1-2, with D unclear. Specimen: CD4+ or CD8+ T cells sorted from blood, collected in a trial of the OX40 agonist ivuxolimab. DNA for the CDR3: TGTGCCAGCAGTTACTCAACGGAGCAATATGGCTACACCTTC. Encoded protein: CASSYSTEQYGYTF.